This TCR beta chain was observed in a study of early stage breast cancer tumors. Turning to this clone: Its antigen is not identified.

Blood replicates held 0.5 ug DNA, tumor or normal breast roughly 1.5 ug, two each. The data were produced by immunoSEQ multiplex PCR, yet TCRdb's version contains in-frame clones alone and is incomplete. The table lists 25,000 to 30,000 clones, 55% to 75% of them singletons. Whole-study findings and limits: Commonly generated sequences made up most enriched TCRB sequences shared between patients. Compared with adjacent normal breast tissue, tumors showed around 2.7-fold greater T cell density and higher clonality.

The CDR3 runs 15 residues. The V gene lost 7 bases and the J gene lost 6 bases, with 22 bases spanning the gap. CDR1 is MNHEY, CDR2 SVGAGI, per germline. The source is a person aged 45 to 59 with breast cancer. The chain uses TRBV6-5 and TRBJ2-7, with D perhaps matching TRBD2 (7 bases). Material for sequencing was blood. The CDR3 region is CASINRGGSSLEQYF. DNA for the CDR3: TGTGCCAGCATTAATCGCGGGGGCAGCTCTCTCGAGCAGTACTTC.